Shown below are 23 T cell receptor beta chains from a single sample sequenced in a study of T cells after yellow fever vaccination. MiXCR, applied by TCRdb to the 5' RACE reads, yields one record per CDR3 protein. The sample includes over 110,000 distinct CDR3 sequences, approximately 7.7% of them seen just once. Sample: CD4+ T cells sorted from PBMCs, taken 5 days after the yellow fever booster vaccination. Receptor source: a man aged 30-40 years who received the YFV17D yellow fever vaccine.

This clonotype was counted many times. J is TRBJ2-3 and V is TRBV20-1; unclear D gene. This CDR3 has 12 residues. With 1 base removed from V and 1 base from J, the gap between germline ends came to 3 bases. Germline CDR1 reads DFQATT; CDR2 reads SNEGSKA (reference sequence). The CDR3 spells CSARAGTDTQYF. The CDR3 nucleotides read TGCAGTGCTAGAGCGGGCACAGATACGCAGTATTTT.

The CDR3 nucleotides read TGCAGCGTTGTACAGGGCGCAGATACGCAGTATTTT. This translates into CSVVQGADTQYF. This sequence joins TRBV29-1 and TRBJ2-3, with D perhaps matching TRBD1 (6 bases). Per germline, CDR1 SQVTM and CDR2 ANQGSEA. Trimming left V 4 bases short and J 4 bases short, with 9 bases between. This CDR3 contains 12 residues.

There are a few counts of this clonotype. J is TRBJ2-7 and V is TRBV10-3, with D maybe TRBD1 (6 bases). CDR1 ENHRY and CDR2 SYGVKD come from the germline V gene. The V end was cut by 5 bases, the J end by 3 bases, with 11 bases between. The CDR3 runs to 13 residues. The CDR3 DNA is TGTGCCATCAGTAGGCAGGGGCTCTACGAGCAGTACTTC. This codes for CAISRQGLYEQYF.

The sample holds many counts of this clonotype. V usage is TRBV10-3 and J usage is TRBJ2-1; 8 nucleotides match TRBD2. Per the germline V gene, CDR1 is ENHRY and CDR2 is SYGVKD. There are 15 residues in the CDR3. V gave up 1 base and J gave up 13 bases; unmatched junction bases: 12. CDR3 bases: TGTGCCATCAGTGAGTTGGCGGGAGGCCGTCCAACACAGTTCTTC. Amino acid sequence: CAISELAGGRPTQFF.

This clonotype was seen more than once but under ten times. The V gene is TRBV6-1, the J gene TRBJ1-1; the match to TRBD1 covers 7 bases. With V trimmed by 5 bases and J by 4 bases, 7 bases remained unmatched. The CDR3 is 14 amino acids. Germline CDR1 reads MNHNS; CDR2 reads SASEGT. This CDR3 reads CASSKQGRSTEAFF. The CDR3 bases are TGTGCCAGCAGTAAACAGGGGAGAAGCACTGAAGCTTTCTTT.

In the case of this clonotype: The junction and the germline gene differ at one end; a read error may be behind it. This chain connects TRBV4-3 to TRBJ1-2; unclear D gene. Germline CDR1 reads LGHNA; CDR2 reads YSLEER. The CDR3 runs to 15 residues. CDR3 protein: CTSSQEYQANYGYTF. In DNA form, the CDR3 reads TGCACCAGCAGCCAAGAGTATCAAGCAAACTATGGCTACACCTTC.

This clonotype was seen ten or more times. The chain is built from TRBV18 and TRBJ2-3; maybe TRBD1 (5 bases). Germline V lookup: CDR1 KGHSH, CDR2 LQKENI. The CDR3 runs to 15 residues. The V end was cut by 6 bases, the J end by 1 base, with 14 bases between. The CDR3 sequence: CASSRTIGGTDTQYF. The CDR3 nucleotides read TGTGCCAGCTCTCGGACAATCGGAGGCACAGATACGCAGTATTTT.

This clonotype was recorded many times. The chain has TRBV11-3 and TRBJ2-1; D is possibly TRBD1 (5 bases). Germline CDR1 and CDR2: SGHNT and YENEEA. The V end lost 5 bases, the J end lost 7 bases, and 9 bases lay between the germline ends. The CDR3 is 12 amino acids. For the CDR3, the DNA is TGTGCCAGCAGCATGGGGCCGAATGAGCAGTTCTTC. It is translated as CASSMGPNEQFF.

This clonotype was recorded at least ten times. The rearrangement uses TRBV7-9 and TRBJ1-2; D not resolved. The CDR3 is 15 residues long. From germline, CDR1 is SEHNR and CDR2 FQNEAQ (reference sequence). Trimming stripped 1 base from V and 6 bases from J, with 15 bases between. CDR3 bases: TGTGCCAGCAGCTTAGTTTCGGTGGATCCTCATGGCTACACCTTC. This translates into CASSLVSVDPHGYTF.

This clonotype was seen at least ten times. The chain has TRBV11-1 and TRBJ2-7, with TRBD1 matching over 7 bases. The junction had 9 bases not matched to a gene; V was cut back by 5 bases and J by 2 bases. The germline CDR1 and CDR2 sequences are SGHAT and FQDESV (reference sequence). The CDR3 contains 15 residues. For the CDR3, the DNA is TGTGCCAGCAGCCCACAGGGGCCTTCCACCTACGAGCAGTACTTC. Amino acids: CASSPQGPSTYEQYF.

The sample holds many counts of this clonotype. V usage is TRBV24-1 and J usage is TRBJ2-1; 7 bases are a match to TRBD1. V dropped 5 bases and J dropped 3; count of bases not matched to a gene: 12. CDR1 is KGHDR, CDR2 SFDVKD, per germline. The CDR3 runs to 17 residues. CDR3 protein: CATSGRQGSPNYNEQFF. In DNA, the CDR3 is TGTGCCACCAGTGGGAGACAGGGTTCCCCAAACTACAATGAGCAGTTCTTC.

This clonotype was detected many times. V gene TRBV19 combines with J gene TRBJ2-4; TRBD1 or TRBD2 may be the D gene (6 bases each). The CDR3 extends over 14 amino acids. V lost 4 bases and J 7 bases, leaving 14 bases between the germline ends. Germline V CDR1 and CDR2: LNHDA, SQIVND (reference sequence). The CDR3 spells CASSKGGGENIQYF. For the CDR3, the DNA is TGTGCCAGTAGTAAAGGGGGAGGAGAGAACATTCAGTACTTC.

This clonotype turned up a few times. The gene calls are TRBV5-8 and TRBJ2-7; 9 positions match TRBD1. The CDR3 is 13 residues long. V trimming: 4 bases; J trimming: 6 bases; junction bases outside the gene matches: 5. Germline V gives CDR1 SGHTS, CDR2 YDEGEE. The CDR3 nucleotides read TGTGCCAGCAGCATTACAGGGGGCGGCGAGCAGTACTTC. It is translated as CASSITGGGEQYF.

V is TRBV5-1 and J is TRBJ2-1; 12 bases align to TRBD2. After removal of 0 bases from V and 0 bases from J, the junction contained 4 bases not matched to a gene. Germline V gene data show CDR1 as SGHRS and CDR2 as YFSETQ. The CDR3 is made up of 18 amino acids. CDR3 nucleotide sequence: TGCGCCAGCAGCTTGGTGTCGACTAGCGGGAGCTCCTACAATGAGCAGTTCTTC. Translated, it gives CASSLVSTSGSSYNEQFF.

This clonotype was seen a handful of times. V usage is TRBV18 and J usage is TRBJ2-7; 11 bases are shared with TRBD1. The CDR3 covers 15 residues. Trimming removed 0 bases from V and 3 bases from J; junction bases left unmatched: 1. Germline V gives CDR1 KGHSH, CDR2 LQKENI. The CDR3 protein is CASSPPGTGGYEQYF. In nucleotides, the CDR3 is TGTGCCAGCTCACCACCGGGGACAGGGGGCTACGAGCAGTACTTC.

Concerning this clonotype itself: A much larger clone differs from this one at a single base, so this may be a read error. V usage is TRBV7-6 and J usage is TRBJ2-3; D is unresolved. This CDR3 contains 15 residues. CDR1 is SGHVS, CDR2 FNYEAQ, per germline. V was shortened by 4 bases and J by 0 bases, with 11 bases between the two germline ends. For the CDR3, the DNA is TGTGCCAGCAGCTCTTCCAGTGGTAGCACAGATACGCAGTATTTT. This sequence encodes CASSSSSGSTDTQYF.

Ten or more counts support this clonotype. The chain uses TRBV7-2 and TRBJ1-2, with D tentatively TRBD1 (5 bases). V lost 4 bases to trimming and J lost 4 bases, with 10 bases between them. Germline loops: CDR1 SGHTA, CDR2 FQGNSA. CDR3 length: 13 amino acids. The CDR3 protein is CASSSRVLYGYTF. CDR3 DNA sequence: TGTGCCAGCAGCTCCAGGGTTCTCTATGGCTACACCTTC.

This chain connects TRBV24-1 to TRBJ2-7; no clear D gene. Germline values: CDR1 KGHDR, CDR2 SFDVKD. The CDR3 spans 15 residues. Trimming removed 3 bases at V and 0 bases at J, with 11 bases between. The CDR3 region is CATSDKGASSYEQYF. The CDR3 DNA sequence: TGTGCCACCAGTGATAAAGGCGCCAGCTCCTACGAGCAGTACTTC.

This clonotype occurred many times. The rearrangement links TRBV6-6 to TRBJ2-7, with unresolved D. There are 12 residues in the CDR3. The V gene lost 6 bases and the J gene lost 2 bases, with 8 bases spanning the gap. The germline CDR1 and CDR2 sequences are MNHNY and SVGAGI (reference sequence). The CDR3 spells CASRDGPYEQYF. Here the CDR3 DNA reads TGTGCCAGCAGGGACGGACCCTACGAGCAGTACTTC.

This clonotype has a count of ten or more. V gene TRBV27 combines with J gene TRBJ2-1, with unresolved D. Trimming left V 8 bases short and J 0 bases short, with 17 bases between. The CDR3 consists of 16 residues. Germline values: CDR1 MNHEY, CDR2 SMNVEV (reference sequence). The CDR3 DNA is TGTGCCAGCCATAGGAACCGGGTCAGCTCCTACAATGAGCAGTTCTTC. Translating gives CASHRNRVSSYNEQFF.

This clonotype was seen at least ten times. V is TRBV5-1 and J is TRBJ2-7; D gene uncertain. Germline CDR1 is SGHRS and CDR2 is YFSETQ. This CDR3 region has 14 residues. V was clipped by 0 bases and J by 0 bases, with 7 bases between them. This CDR3 is CASSLADLSYEQYF. CDR3 nucleotides: TGCGCCAGCAGCTTGGCCGACCTCTCCTACGAGCAGTACTTC.

This clonotype was counted ten times or more. The V call is TRBV7-2, the J call TRBJ1-3, with D possibly matching TRBD1 (5 bases). The CDR3 extends over 15 amino acids. Germline values: CDR1 SGHTA, CDR2 FQGNSA. Trimming removed 1 base from V and 7 bases from J, with 14 bases in between. CDR3 sequence (DNA): TGTGCCAGCAGCTTAGTAGGGGTTGGTTCGAACACCATATATTTT. This codes for CASSLVGVGSNTIYF.

This clonotype was seen at least ten times. The rearrangement uses TRBV12-3 or TRBV12-4 and TRBJ2-2; possibly TRBD2 for D (5 bases). The length of the CDR3 is 16 residues. V was trimmed by 3 bases and J by 7 bases, leaving 18 bases between them. This CDR3 reads CASSFRRSGFGGELFF. The CDR3 region has the DNA TGTGCCAGCAGTTTTCGGCGGTCGGGGTTCGGCGGGGAGCTGTTTTTT.